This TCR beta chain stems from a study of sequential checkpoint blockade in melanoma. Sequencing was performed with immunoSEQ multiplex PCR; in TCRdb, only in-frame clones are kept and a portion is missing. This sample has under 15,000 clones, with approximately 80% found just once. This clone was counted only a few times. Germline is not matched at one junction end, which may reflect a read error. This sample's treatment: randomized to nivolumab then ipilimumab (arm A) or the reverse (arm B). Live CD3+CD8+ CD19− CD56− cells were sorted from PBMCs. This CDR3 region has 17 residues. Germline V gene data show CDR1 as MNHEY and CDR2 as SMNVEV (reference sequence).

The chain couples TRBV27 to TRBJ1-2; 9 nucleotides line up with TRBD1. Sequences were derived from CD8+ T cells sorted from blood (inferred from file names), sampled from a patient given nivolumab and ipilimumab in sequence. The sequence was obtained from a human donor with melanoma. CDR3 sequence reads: CASSDGTGQGSCYGYSF. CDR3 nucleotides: TGTGCCAGCAGTGACGGCACGGGACAGGGAAGTTGCTATGGCTACTCCTTC.